This record looks at one T cell receptor (beta chain) sequence and its context. The table came from immunoSEQ multiplex PCR; TCRdb's copy has only in-frame clones and leaves some out. This table has millions of clones, roughly 95% appearing once. The record originates from a study of shared clonotypes between healthy human individuals. V lost 0 bases, J lost 5 bases, and 9 bases stayed unmatched. The CDR3 is 17 amino acids. Germline CDR1 and CDR2: SGHAT and FQNNGV. Naive CD8 cells, CD45RO-negative and positively selected for CCR7, excluded terminally differentiated effector memory CD45RA+ cells. Sequenced: naive CD8+ T cells sorted from blood. The sequence was collected from a man between 18 and 29 years old in good health. This chain links TRBV11-2 with TRBJ2-4; 8 positions match TRBD2. This CDR3 is CASSLEDGLAGQNIQYF. Written as DNA, the CDR3 is TGTGCCAGCAGCTTAGAGGATGGTCTAGCGGGCCAAAACATTCAGTACTTC.